The sequence of this T cell receptor (beta chain) was determined in a study of CD8 T cells in Susac syndrome. The RNA input was about 0.5 to 1 ug, and it was reverse transcribed with random hexamers. TCRdb re-derived calls from the immunoSEQ multiplex PCR reads in MiXCR, one entry per CDR3 protein. The table shows around 280,000 distinct CDR3 sequences, with around 90% occurring only once. Per germline, CDR1 WSHSY and CDR2 SAAADI. V shed 7 bases and J 3 bases; nucleotides not matched to a gene: 28. This CDR3 is built from 21 residues. Sequencing targeted TCR beta in T cells from blood (CD8+ and CD4+).

Material for sequencing was CD4+ T cells from PBMCs. This TCR was sampled from a human donor with multiple sclerosis. This rearrangement joins TRBV10-2 to TRBJ1-1, with 8 bases aligning to TRBD1. The CDR3 nucleotides read TGCGCCAGCAAAGGGATGCCAGGGGGCGTAAGGTCGGGACTTTATTACACTGAAGCTTTCTTT. It is translated as CASKGMPGGVRSGLYYTEAFF.